This TCR beta chain appears in the sequencing data of a study of vaccination and CD4 T cells after COVID-19. The wider study: Participants were given two doses of BNT162b2 or mRNA-1273 vaccine.

Oncomine TCR Beta short-read sequencing was applied to DNA from cultured CD4+ T cells. Genomic DNA was extracted from cultured CD4+ T cells. TCRdb recomputed calls from the PCR reads with MiXCR, one row per CDR3 protein. The sample includes some 13,000 distinct CDR3 sequences, approximately 50% of them seen just once. Treatment of the sample: approximately nine-day PBMC culture with coronavirus spike peptide pools or control peptides (ViraFEST assay). CDR3 length: 15 residues. Germline values: CDR1 ENHRY, CDR2 SYGVKD. The V and J ends lost 2 bases and 4 bases respectively, with 12 bases between them. This clonotype was found a few times. Its antigen is undetermined.

This clonotype was obtained from a human donor who had recovered from COVID-19. The V and J genes are TRBV10-3 and TRBJ1-5; D may be TRBD1 (5 bases). Specimen: CD4+ T cells from blood, cultured in vitro. The CDR3: CAISEIDSRNQPQHF. The CDR3 bases are TGTGCCATCAGTGAGATAGACAGCCGTAATCAGCCCCAGCATTTT.